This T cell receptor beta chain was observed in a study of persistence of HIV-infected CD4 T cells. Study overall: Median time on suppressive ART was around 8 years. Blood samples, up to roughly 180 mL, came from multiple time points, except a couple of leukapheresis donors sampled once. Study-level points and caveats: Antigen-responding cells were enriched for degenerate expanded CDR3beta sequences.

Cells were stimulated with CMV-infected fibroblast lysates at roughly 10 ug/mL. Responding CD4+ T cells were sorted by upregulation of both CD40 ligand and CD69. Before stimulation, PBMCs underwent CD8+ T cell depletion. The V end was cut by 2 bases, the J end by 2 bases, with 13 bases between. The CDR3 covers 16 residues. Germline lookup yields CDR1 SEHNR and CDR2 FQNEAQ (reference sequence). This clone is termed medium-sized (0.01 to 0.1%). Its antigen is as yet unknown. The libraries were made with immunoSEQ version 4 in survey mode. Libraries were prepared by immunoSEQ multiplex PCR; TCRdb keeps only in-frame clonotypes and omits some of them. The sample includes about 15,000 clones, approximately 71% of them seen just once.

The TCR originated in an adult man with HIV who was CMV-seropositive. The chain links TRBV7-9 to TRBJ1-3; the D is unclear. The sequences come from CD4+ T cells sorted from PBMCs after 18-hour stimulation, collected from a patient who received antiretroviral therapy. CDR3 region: CASSLHSDGTGNTIYF. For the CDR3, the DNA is TGTGCCAGCAGCTTACACTCTGACGGGACTGGAAACACCATATATTTT.